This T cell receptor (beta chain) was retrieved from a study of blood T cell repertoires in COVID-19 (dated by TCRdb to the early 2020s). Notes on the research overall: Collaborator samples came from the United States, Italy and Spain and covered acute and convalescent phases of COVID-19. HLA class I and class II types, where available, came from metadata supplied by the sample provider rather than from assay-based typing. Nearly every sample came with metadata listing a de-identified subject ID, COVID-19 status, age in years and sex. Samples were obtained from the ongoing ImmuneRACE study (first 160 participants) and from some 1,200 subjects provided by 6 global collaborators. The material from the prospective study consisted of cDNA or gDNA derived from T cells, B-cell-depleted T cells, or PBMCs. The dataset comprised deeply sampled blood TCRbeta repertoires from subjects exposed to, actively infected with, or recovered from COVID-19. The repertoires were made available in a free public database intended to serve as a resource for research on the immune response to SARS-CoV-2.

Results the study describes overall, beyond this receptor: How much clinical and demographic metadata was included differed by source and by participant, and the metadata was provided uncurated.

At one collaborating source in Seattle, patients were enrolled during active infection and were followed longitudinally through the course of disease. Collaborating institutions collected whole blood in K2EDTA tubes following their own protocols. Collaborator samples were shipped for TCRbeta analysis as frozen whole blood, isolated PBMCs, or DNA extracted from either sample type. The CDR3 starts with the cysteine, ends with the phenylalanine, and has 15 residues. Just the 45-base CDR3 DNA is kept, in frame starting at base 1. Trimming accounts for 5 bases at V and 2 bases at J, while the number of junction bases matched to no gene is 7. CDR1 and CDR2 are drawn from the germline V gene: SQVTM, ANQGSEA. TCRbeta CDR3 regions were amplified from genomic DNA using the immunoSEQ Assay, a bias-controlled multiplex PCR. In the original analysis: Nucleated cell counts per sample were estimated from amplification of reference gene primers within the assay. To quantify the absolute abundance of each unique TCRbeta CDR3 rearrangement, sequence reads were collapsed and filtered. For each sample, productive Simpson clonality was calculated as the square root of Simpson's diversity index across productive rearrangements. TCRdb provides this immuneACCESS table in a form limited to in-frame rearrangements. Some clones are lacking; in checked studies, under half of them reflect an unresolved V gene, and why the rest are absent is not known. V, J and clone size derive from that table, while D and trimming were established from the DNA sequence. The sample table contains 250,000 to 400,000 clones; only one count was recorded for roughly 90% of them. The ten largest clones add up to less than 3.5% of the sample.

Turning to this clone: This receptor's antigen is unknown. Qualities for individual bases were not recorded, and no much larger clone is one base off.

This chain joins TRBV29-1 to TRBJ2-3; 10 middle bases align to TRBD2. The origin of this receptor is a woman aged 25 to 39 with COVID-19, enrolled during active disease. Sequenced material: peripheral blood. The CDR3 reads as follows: CSVLPSGSDTDTQYF. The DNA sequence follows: TGCAGCGTTTTGCCTAGCGGGAGTGACACAGATACGCAGTATTTT.